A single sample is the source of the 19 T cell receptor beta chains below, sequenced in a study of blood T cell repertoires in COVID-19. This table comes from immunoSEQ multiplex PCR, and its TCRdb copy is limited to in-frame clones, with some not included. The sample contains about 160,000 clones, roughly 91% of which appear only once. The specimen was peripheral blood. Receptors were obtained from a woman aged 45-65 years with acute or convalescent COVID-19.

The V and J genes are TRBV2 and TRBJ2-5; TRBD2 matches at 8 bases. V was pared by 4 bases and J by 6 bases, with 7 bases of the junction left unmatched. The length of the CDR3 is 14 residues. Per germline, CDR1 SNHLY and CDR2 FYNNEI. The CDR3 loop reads CASSAVAGTQTQYF. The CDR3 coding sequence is TGTGCCAGCAGTGCGGTAGCGGGAACACAGACCCAGTACTTC.

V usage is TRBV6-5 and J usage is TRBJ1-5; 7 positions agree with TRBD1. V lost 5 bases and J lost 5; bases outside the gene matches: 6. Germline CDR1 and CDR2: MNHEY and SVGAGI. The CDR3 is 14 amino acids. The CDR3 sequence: CASSIQGVDQPQHF. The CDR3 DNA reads TGTGCCAGCAGTATCCAGGGGGTCGATCAGCCCCAGCATTTT.

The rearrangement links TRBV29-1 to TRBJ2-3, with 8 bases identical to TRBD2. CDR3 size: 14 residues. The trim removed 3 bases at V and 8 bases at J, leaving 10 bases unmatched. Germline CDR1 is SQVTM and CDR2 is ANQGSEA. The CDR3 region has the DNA TGCAGCGTTGACGGTAGCGGGGAAGGGGTTACGCAGTATTTT. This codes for CSVDGSGEGVTQYF.

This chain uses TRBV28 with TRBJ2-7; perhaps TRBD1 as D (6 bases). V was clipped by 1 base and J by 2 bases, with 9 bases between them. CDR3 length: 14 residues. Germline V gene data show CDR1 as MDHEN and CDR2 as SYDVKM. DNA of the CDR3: TGTGCCAGCAGTTTATCTCCAGGGGCCTACGAGCAGTACTTC. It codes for CASSLSPGAYEQYF.

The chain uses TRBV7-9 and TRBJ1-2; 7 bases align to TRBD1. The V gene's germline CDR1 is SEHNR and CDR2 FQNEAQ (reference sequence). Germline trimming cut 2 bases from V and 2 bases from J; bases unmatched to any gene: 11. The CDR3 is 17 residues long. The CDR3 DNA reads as TGTGCCAGCAGCTTAAAAGGTGTGGCAGGGGGAAACTATGGCTACACCTTC. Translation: CASSLKGVAGGNYGYTF.

The CDR3 DNA is TGTGCCAGCAGCCGGAGGGGGGGATCGAACACCGGGGAGCTGTTTTTT. Its protein product is CASSRRGGSNTGELFF. The gene calls are TRBV3-1 (or the pseudogene TRBV3-2) and TRBJ2-2, with TRBD2 as a possible D gene (7 bases). Deletions cut 4 bases from V and 0 bases from J, with 12 bases between. Germline V gives CDR1 LGHDT, CDR2 YNNKEL (reference sequence). This CDR3 has 16 amino acids.

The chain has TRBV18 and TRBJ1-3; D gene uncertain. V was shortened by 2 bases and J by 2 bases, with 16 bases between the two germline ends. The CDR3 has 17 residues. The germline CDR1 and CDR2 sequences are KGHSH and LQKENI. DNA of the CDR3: TGTGCCAGCTCACCATCGATTGTCCTGGAGGCTGGAAACACCATATATTTT. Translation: CASSPSIVLEAGNTIYF.

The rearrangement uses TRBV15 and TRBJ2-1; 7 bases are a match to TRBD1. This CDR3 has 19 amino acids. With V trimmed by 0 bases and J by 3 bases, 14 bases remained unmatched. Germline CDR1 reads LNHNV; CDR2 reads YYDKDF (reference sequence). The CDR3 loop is CATSREAGGNFEGYNEQFF. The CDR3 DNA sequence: TGTGCCACCAGCAGAGAGGCAGGGGGAAACTTCGAAGGCTACAATGAGCAGTTCTTC.

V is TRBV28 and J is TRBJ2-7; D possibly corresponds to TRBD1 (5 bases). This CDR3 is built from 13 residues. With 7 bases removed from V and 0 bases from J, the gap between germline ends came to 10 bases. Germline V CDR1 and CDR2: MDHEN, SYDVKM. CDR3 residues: CASTRASSYEQYF. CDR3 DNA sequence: TGTGCCAGCACCAGGGCTAGCTCCTACGAGCAGTACTTC.

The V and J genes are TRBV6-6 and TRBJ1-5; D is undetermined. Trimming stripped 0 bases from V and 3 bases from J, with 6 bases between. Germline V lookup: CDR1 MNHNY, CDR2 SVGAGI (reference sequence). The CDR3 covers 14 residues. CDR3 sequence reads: CASSYSDTNQPQHF. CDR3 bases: TGTGCCAGCAGTTACTCTGACACCAATCAGCCCCAGCATTTT.

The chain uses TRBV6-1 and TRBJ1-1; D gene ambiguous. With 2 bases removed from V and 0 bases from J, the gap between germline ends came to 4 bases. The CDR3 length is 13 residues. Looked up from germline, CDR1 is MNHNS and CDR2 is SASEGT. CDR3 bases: TGTGCCAGCAGTGAAATCTTGAACACTGAAGCTTTCTTT. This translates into CASSEILNTEAFF.

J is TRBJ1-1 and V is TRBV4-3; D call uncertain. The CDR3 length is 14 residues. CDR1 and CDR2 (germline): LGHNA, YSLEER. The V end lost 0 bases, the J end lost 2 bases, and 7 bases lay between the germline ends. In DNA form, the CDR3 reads TGCGCCAGCAGCCAAGAGGGCAGCAACACTGAAGCTTTCTTT. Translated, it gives CASSQEGSNTEAFF.

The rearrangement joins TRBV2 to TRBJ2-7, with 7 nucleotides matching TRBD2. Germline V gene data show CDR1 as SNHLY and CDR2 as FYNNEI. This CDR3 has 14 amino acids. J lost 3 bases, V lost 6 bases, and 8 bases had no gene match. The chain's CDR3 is CASRGGTPGYEQYF. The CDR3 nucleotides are TGTGCCAGCAGGGGGGGGACCCCAGGCTACGAGCAGTACTTC.

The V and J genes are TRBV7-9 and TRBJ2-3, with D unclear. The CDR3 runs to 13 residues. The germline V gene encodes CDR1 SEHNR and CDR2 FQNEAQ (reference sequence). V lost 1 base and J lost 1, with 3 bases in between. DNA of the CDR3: TGTGCCAGCAGCTTAGGAGGCACAGATACGCAGTATTTT. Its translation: CASSLGGTDTQYF.

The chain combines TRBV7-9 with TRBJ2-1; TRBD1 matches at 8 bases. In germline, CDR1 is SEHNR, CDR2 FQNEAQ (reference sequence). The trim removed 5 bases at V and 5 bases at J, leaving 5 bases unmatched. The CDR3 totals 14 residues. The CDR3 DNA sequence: TGTGCCAGCAGCCCCTGGACAGGGAACAATGAGCAGTTCTTC. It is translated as CASSPWTGNNEQFF. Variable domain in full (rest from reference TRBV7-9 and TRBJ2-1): DTGVSQNPRHKITKRGQNVTFRCDPISEHNRLYWYRQTLGQGPEFLTYFQNEAQLEKSRLLSDRFSAERPKGSFSTLEIQRTEQGDSAMYLCASSPWTGNNEQFFGPGTRLTVL.

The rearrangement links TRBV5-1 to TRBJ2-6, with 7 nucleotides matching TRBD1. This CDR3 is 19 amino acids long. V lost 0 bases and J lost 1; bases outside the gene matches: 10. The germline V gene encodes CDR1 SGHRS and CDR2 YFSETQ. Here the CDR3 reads CASSLADDTQGSGANVLTF. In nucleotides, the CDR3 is TGCGCCAGCAGCTTGGCAGATGACACACAGGGGTCTGGGGCCAACGTCCTGACTTTC.

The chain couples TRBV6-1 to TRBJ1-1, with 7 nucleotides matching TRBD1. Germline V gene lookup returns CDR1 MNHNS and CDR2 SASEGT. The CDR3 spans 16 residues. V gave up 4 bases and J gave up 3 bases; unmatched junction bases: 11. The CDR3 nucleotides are TGTGCCAGCAGTGGAGGGGCGTGGCAGGGGGACACTGAAGCTTTCTTT. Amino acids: CASSGGAWQGDTEAFF.

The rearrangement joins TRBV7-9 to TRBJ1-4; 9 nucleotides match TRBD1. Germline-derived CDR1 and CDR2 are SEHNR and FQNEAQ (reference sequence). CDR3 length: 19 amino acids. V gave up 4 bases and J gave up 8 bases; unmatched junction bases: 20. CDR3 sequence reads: CASSSIPGTGSFESEKLFF. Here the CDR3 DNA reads TGTGCCAGCAGCTCGATCCCGGGGACAGGGTCGTTTGAAAGCGAAAAACTGTTTTTT.

The CDR3 nucleotides are TGCAGCGTCTCCAAACAGACGGAAGCTTTCTTT. It yields the protein CSVSKQTEAFF. The gene calls are TRBV29-1 and TRBJ1-1; no clear D. The CDR3 covers 11 residues. The V end was cut by 6 bases, the J end by 8 bases, with 13 bases between. Germline V CDR1 and CDR2: SQVTM, ANQGSEA.